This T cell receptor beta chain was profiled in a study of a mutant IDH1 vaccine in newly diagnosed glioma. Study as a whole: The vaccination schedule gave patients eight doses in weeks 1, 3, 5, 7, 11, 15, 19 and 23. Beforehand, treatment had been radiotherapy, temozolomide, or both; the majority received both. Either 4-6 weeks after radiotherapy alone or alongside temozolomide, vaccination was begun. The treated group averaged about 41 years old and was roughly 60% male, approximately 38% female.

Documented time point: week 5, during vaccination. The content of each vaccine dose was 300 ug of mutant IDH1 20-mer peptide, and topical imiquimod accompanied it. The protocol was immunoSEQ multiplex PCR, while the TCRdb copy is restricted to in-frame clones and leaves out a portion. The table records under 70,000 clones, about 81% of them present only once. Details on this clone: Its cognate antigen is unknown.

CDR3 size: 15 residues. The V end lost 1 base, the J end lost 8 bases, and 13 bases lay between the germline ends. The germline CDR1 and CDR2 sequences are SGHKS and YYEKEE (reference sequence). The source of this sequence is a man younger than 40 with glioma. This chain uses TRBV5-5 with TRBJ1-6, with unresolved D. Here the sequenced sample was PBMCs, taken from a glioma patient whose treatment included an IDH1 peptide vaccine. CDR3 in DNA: TGTGCCAGCAGCTTGTGGAATCTTGGGGATTCACCCCTCCACTTT. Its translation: CASSLWNLGDSPLHF. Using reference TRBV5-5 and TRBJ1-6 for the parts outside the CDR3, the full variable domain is DAGVTQSPTHLIKTRGQQVTLRCSPISGHKSVSWYQQVLGQGPQFIFQYYEKEERGRGNFPDRFSARQFPNYSSELNVNALLLGDSALYLCASSLWNLGDSPLHFGNGTRLTVT.